These T cell receptor beta chains were read from a single sample in a study of T cell responses to AZD1222 COVID-19 vaccine. Some clones are missing from TCRdb's copy, which holds only in-frame ones; the method was immunoSEQ multiplex PCR. The profile shows about 150,000 clones, around 83% of them singletons. This specimen was peripheral blood, taken on day 0 of MenACWY control vaccination. The receptors shown here come from an adult in good health. Both conserved end residues are part of each CDR3. D genes are given only for firm matches. Clone size appears in some rows only: once, few, many, or a class for an expanded clone.

J gene,D gene,V gene,clone size,CDR3 DNA,CDR3 protein
TRBJ1-1,NA,TRBV28,NA,TGTGCCAGCAGGACCCAGGGGTTGGGGGCAAAGGCTTTCTTT,CASRTQGLGAKAFF
TRBJ2-5,TRBD2,TRBV2,NA,TGTGCCAGCAGTAGCAGGGAGGGAGAGACCCAGTACTTC,CASSSREGETQYF
TRBJ1-1,NA,TRBV25-1,NA,TGTGCCAGCTATTCGGGGCTGAACACTGAAGCTTTCTTT,CASYSGLNTEAFF
TRBJ1-5,TRBD1,TRBV18,NA,TGTGCCAGCTCACCGGGACAGGGCAATCAGCCCCAGCATTTT,CASSPGQGNQPQHF
TRBJ2-3,NA,TRBV27,NA,TGTGCCAGCAGCCCATTACTAGGGGTCACAGATACGCAGTATTTT,CASSPLLGVTDTQYF
TRBJ1-2,TRBD1,TRBV9,NA,TGTGCCAGCAGCACTGGCACAGGGGATGGTGGCTACACCTTC,CASSTGTGDGGYTF
TRBJ2-2,NA,TRBV15,NA,TGTGCCACCAGCAAACGACAGATCACCGGGGAGCTGTTTTTT,CATSKRQITGELFF
TRBJ2-1,NA,TRBV19,few,TGTGCCAGTAGTTCCCCGCCCGGACGGACCTACAATGAGCAGTTCTTC,CASSSPPGRTYNEQFF
TRBJ1-1,NA,TRBV19,NA,TGTGCCAGTAGTTCCAGGAGTATGAACACTGAAGCTTTCTTT,CASSSRSMNTEAFF
TRBJ1-2,TRBD1,TRBV7-2,NA,TGTGCCAGCAGCTTAAATCCCCGGGACAGGGTTTATGGCTACACCTTC,CASSLNPRDRVYGYTF
TRBJ1-1,TRBD1,TRBV7-2,NA,TGTGCCAGCAGCGTATTAAGGGGGCTAGGGACTGAAGCTTTCTTT,CASSVLRGLGTEAFF
TRBJ1-1,NA,TRBV7-9,few,TGTGCCAGCAGCTTACATCAGGGGAGGGACACTGAAGCTTTCTTT,CASSLHQGRDTEAFF
TRBJ2-2,TRBD2,TRBV5-1,NA,TGCGCCAGCAGCCCTCAGCGGGGGGGCGAAGGGGAGCTGTTTTTT,CASSPQRGGEGELFF
TRBJ2-1,TRBD2,TRBV9,NA,TGTGCCAGCAGCGTAGGGGGAGGGGCCGACTACAATGAGCAGTTCTTC,CASSVGGGADYNEQFF
TRBJ1-1,NA,TRBV5-8,NA,TGTGCCAGCAGCTTGGCCGGGGGGAGAGACACTGAAGCTTTCTTT,CASSLAGGRDTEAFF
TRBJ1-1,TRBD1,TRBV11-2,NA,TGTGCCAGCAGCGTCCGGGACAGGGGCGGAACTGAAGCTTTCTTT,CASSVRDRGGTEAFF
TRBJ2-1,TRBD2,TRBV7-2,NA,TGTGCCAGCAGCACCACGGGGGGGCGATCCTACAATGAGCAGTTCTTC,CASSTTGGRSYNEQFF
TRBJ1-1,NA,TRBV7-2,NA,TGTGCCAGCAGCCCCTTGACAGGTTACACTGAAGCTTTCTTT,CASSPLTGYTEAFF
TRBJ1-2,TRBD1,TRBV29-1,NA,TGCAGCGTCCTGGGGGGACAGGATAACTATGGCTACACCTTC,CSVLGGQDNYGYTF
TRBJ2-2,NA,TRBV3-1/TRBV3-2,NA,TGTGCCAGCAGCGAAAGCGGGACAAGAAACACCGGGGAGCTGTTTTTT,CASSESGTRNTGELFF
TRBJ1-1,NA,TRBV7-3,NA,TGTGCCAGCAGTACTGGGGGCACTGAAGCTTTCTTT,CASSTGGTEAFF